The 29 T cell receptor beta chains below were found in one sample sequenced in a study of blood T cell repertoires in COVID-19. Sequencing used immunoSEQ multiplex PCR; TCRdb keeps in-frame clones, though not all of them. The sample has about 170,000 clones, about 85% seen once. Input material: peripheral blood. The receptors shown here come from a man of 80 years or more with COVID-19, enrolled during active disease.

V and J are TRBV6-2 or TRBV6-3 and TRBJ1-2; no reliable D call. CDR3 length: 15 residues. Trimming stripped 2 bases from V and 2 bases from J, with 12 bases between. Germline V gives CDR1 MNHEY, CDR2 SVGEGT. CDR3 DNA: TGTGCCAGCAGTTACGAGGCCATCGTGAACTATGGCTACACCTTC. It codes for CASSYEAIVNYGYTF.

V is TRBV7-9 and J is TRBJ1-4; possibly TRBD1 for D (5 bases). V lost 2 bases, J lost 3 bases, and 10 bases lay in between. In germline, CDR1 is SEHNR, CDR2 FQNEAQ (reference sequence). This CDR3 is 15 amino acids long. The CDR3 region has the DNA TGTGCCAGCAGCTTAAAAGGGGCGCCTAATGAAAAACTGTTTTTT. As protein: CASSLKGAPNEKLFF.

This sequence joins TRBV7-2 and TRBJ1-3; the match to TRBD1 covers 7 bases. The germline V gene has CDR1 SGHTA and CDR2 FQGNSA. The CDR3 has 16 residues. V shed 1 base and J 0 bases; nucleotides not matched to a gene: 3. The CDR3 sequence is CASSLGTGRSGNTIYF. The CDR3 nucleotides are TGTGCCAGCAGCTTAGGGACAGGTCGCTCTGGAAACACCATATATTTT. The full variable domain, in which reference TRBV7-2 and TRBJ1-3 provide the parts outside the CDR3, is GAGVSQSPSNKVTEKGKDVELRCDPISGHTALYWYRQSLGQGLEFLIYFQGNSAPDKSGLPSDRFSAERTGGSVSTLTIQRTQQEDSAVYLCASSLGTGRSGNTIYFGEGSWLTVV.

The V gene is TRBV6-5, the J gene TRBJ1-2; D ambiguous. V was clipped by 5 bases and J by 4 bases, with 17 bases between them. CDR1 MNHEY and CDR2 SVGAGI come from the germline V gene. The CDR3 is 15 amino acids. Written as DNA, the CDR3 is TGTGCCAGCAGTCCCTTCCGAATGGTGAGCTATGGCTACACCTTC. Its protein product is CASSPFRMVSYGYTF.

The CDR3 nucleotides read TGCGCCAGCAGCCAAAGCGGGACAGGGCGAAATGAAAAACTGTTTTTT. It translates to CASSQSGTGRNEKLFF. The V and J genes are TRBV4-1 and TRBJ1-4; 9 positions agree with TRBD1. CDR3 length: 16 amino acids. V shed 2 bases and J 5 bases; nucleotides not matched to a gene: 6. Germline-derived CDR1 and CDR2 are MGHRA and YSYEKL.

This chain connects TRBV29-1 to TRBJ2-5; 9 bases match TRBD1. Germline V gives CDR1 SQVTM, CDR2 ANQGSEA. CDR3 size: 12 residues. The V gene end was trimmed by 7 bases and the J gene end by 4 bases; junction bases not matched to a gene: 4. In DNA, the CDR3 is TGCAGCGCCTACAGGGGGCGAGAGACCCAGTACTTC. This gives the protein CSAYRGRETQYF.

The chain uses TRBV6-6 and TRBJ1-2; 8 positions agree with TRBD1. Germline V gives CDR1 MNHNY, CDR2 SVGAGI (reference sequence). Trimming took 6 bases from V and 4 from J; bases not matched to a gene: 10. This CDR3 contains 15 residues. Here the CDR3 DNA reads TGTGCCAGCAGACCGACAGGGGAGGGGGCCTATGGCTACACCTTC. Translating it yields CASRPTGEGAYGYTF.

The gene calls are TRBV7-2 and TRBJ2-5; 8 nucleotides line up with TRBD1. The ends lost 5 bases at V and 10 bases at J; junction bases unmatched: 6. CDR1 is SGHTA, CDR2 FQGNSA, per germline. The CDR3 runs to 12 residues. The CDR3 region has the DNA TGTGCCAGCAGCATTTACAGGGGGGACCAGTACTTC. Translated: CASSIYRGDQYF.

This clone came up a few times. The J gene is TRBJ1-6, the V gene TRBV9; 8 nucleotides line up with TRBD1. CDR3 size: 17 residues. The ends lost 3 bases at V and 9 bases at J; junction bases unmatched: 14. The germline CDR1 and CDR2 sequences are SGDLS and YYNGEE. The CDR3 sequence is CASSGGRETGDGSPLHF. The CDR3 region has the DNA TGTGCCAGCAGCGGAGGGAGGGAGACAGGGGACGGTTCACCCCTCCACTTT. The full variable domain, its missing parts supplied by reference TRBV9 and TRBJ1-6, is DSGVTQTPKHLITATGQRVTLRCSPRSGDLSVYWYQQSLDQGLQFLIQYYNGEERAKGNILERFSAQQFPDLHSELNLSSLELGDSALYFCASSGGRETGDGSPLHFGNGTRLTVT.

The chain recombines TRBV5-1 with TRBJ1-6, with D tentatively TRBD1 (6 bases). The CDR3 is 15 amino acids. In germline, CDR1 is SGHRS, CDR2 YFSETQ. Trimming took off 0 bases at V and 8 bases at J, with 12 bases between the two ends. Here the CDR3 DNA reads TGCGCCAGCAGCTTGGAAAGGGCAGGGGATTCACCCCTCCACTTT. It codes for CASSLERAGDSPLHF.

The chain carries TRBV12-3 or TRBV12-4 and TRBJ1-2; 8 nucleotides line up with TRBD1. With V trimmed by 5 bases and J by 8 bases, 7 bases remained unmatched. The CDR3 has 13 residues. The CDR3 sequence: CASSPGTGGGYTF. As DNA, the CDR3 is TGTGCCAGCAGTCCAGGGACAGGCGGCGGCTACACCTTC.

V gene TRBV5-4 combines with J gene TRBJ1-1, with 8 bases fitting TRBD1. V dropped 3 bases and J dropped 3; count of bases not matched to a gene: 4. CDR3 length: 14 residues. Germline V gene sequence: CDR1 SGHNT, CDR2 YYREEE (reference sequence). In DNA, the CDR3 is TGTGCCAGCAGCTACCTGACAGGGGACACTGAAGCTTTCTTT. Translation gives CASSYLTGDTEAFF.

V and J are TRBV7-2 and TRBJ1-2; D is uncertain. This CDR3 spans 14 amino acids. Trimming cost V 0 bases and J 0 bases, with 5 bases left between them. CDR1 is SGHTA and CDR2 is FQGNSA in the germline V gene. CDR3 DNA: TGTGCCAGCAGCTTAGCTTCAGCTAACTATGGCTACACCTTC. Translating it yields CASSLASANYGYTF.

The chain uses TRBV5-6 and TRBJ1-2; no firm D call. Trimming cost V 0 bases and J 3 bases, with 9 bases left between them. CDR1 SGHDT and CDR2 YYEEEE come from the germline V gene. CDR3 length: 14 amino acids. The CDR3 nucleotides read TGTGCCAGCAGCTTGGGCCAGGCTCACTATGGCTACACCTTC. Translated: CASSLGQAHYGYTF. The whole variable domain, remainder taken from reference TRBV5-6 and TRBJ1-2, is DAGVTQSPTHLIKTRGQQVTLRCSPKSGHDTVSWYQQALGQGPQFIFQYYEEEERQRGNFPDRFSGHQFPNYSSELNVNALLLGDSALYLCASSLGQAHYGYTFGSGTRLTVV.

Concerning this clone: Its ends do not fully match the called genes, so a read error is possible. V is TRBV3-1 (or the pseudogene TRBV3-2) and J is TRBJ1-4; D is undetermined. The CDR3 has 15 residues. Germline CDR1 LGHDT, CDR2 YNNKEL (reference sequence). CDR3 nucleotides: TGTGCCAGCACCCAAGACCCCAGGTCGAATGAAAAACTGTTTTTT. Amino acid sequence: CASTQDPRSNEKLFF.

Only one count was recorded for this clone. V gene TRBV9 combines with J gene TRBJ2-5; TRBD1 matches 7 bases. There are 13 residues in the CDR3. Germline V gene data show CDR1 as SGDLS and CDR2 as YYNGEE. The J segment lost 2 bases and the V segment lost 3 bases, leaving 1 base of the junction unmatched. CDR3 sequence reads: CASSAGQQETQYF. The CDR3 DNA sequence: TGTGCCAGCAGCGCGGGACAGCAAGAGACCCAGTACTTC.

This sequence joins TRBV9 and TRBJ2-5; possible D gene TRBD1, 5 bases. This CDR3 contains 16 residues. V lost 0 bases and J lost 5, with 17 bases in between. Germline V gene data show CDR1 as SGDLS and CDR2 as YYNGEE. The CDR3 DNA sequence: TGTGCCAGCAGCGTAGGCGGTGGGGCGCAGGTGGAGACCCAGTACTTC. This gives the protein CASSVGGGAQVETQYF.

The chain joins TRBV6-6 to TRBJ2-5, with TRBD2 matching 8 bases. Germline values: CDR1 MNHNY, CDR2 SVGAGI (reference sequence). The CDR3 covers 14 residues. V shed 6 bases and J 1 base; nucleotides not matched to a gene: 4. CDR3: CASRGGGIQETQYF. In DNA form, the CDR3 reads TGTGCCAGCAGGGGCGGGGGGATCCAAGAGACCCAGTACTTC.

The chain recombines TRBV6-6 with TRBJ1-3; D possibly corresponds to TRBD1 (5 bases). The CDR3 has 12 residues. In germline, CDR1 is MNHNY, CDR2 SVGAGI (reference sequence). V lost 4 bases, J lost 7 bases, and 8 bases lay in between. The CDR3 sequence: CASSSGLNTIYF. As DNA, the CDR3 is TGTGCCAGCAGTTCAGGGTTGAACACCATATATTTT.

This sequence joins TRBV28 and TRBJ2-5; 9 nucleotides align to TRBD2. The CDR3 runs to 15 residues. V was pared by 5 bases and J by 4 bases, with 8 bases of the junction left unmatched. Per germline, CDR1 MDHEN and CDR2 SYDVKM. The DNA for the CDR3 is TGTGCCAGCAGTGCAGGGGCGGGGGGGCTAGAGACCCAGTACTTC. Its translation is CASSAGAGGLETQYF.

The gene calls are TRBV5-1 and TRBJ2-2; 7 nucleotides agree with TRBD2. CDR1 is SGHRS, CDR2 YFSETQ, per germline. V lost 2 bases, J lost 4 bases, and 5 bases stayed unmatched. The CDR3 totals 15 residues. CDR3 sequence reads: CASSFWEGSTGELFF. DNA of the CDR3: TGCGCCAGCAGCTTCTGGGAGGGGAGCACCGGGGAGCTGTTTTTT. Using reference TRBV5-1 and TRBJ2-2 for the parts outside the CDR3, the full variable domain is KAGVTQTPRYLIKTRGQQVTLSCSPISGHRSVSWYQQTPGQGLQFLFEYFSETQRNKGNFPGRFSGRQFSNSRSEMNVSTLELGDSALYLCASSFWEGSTGELFFGEGSRLTVL.

V gene TRBV18 combines with J gene TRBJ1-3; 9 bases line up with TRBD1. Germline V gives CDR1 KGHSH, CDR2 LQKENI. V shed 4 bases and J 4 bases; nucleotides not matched to a gene: 2. CDR3 length equals 14 residues. CDR3 sequence (DNA): TGTGCCAGCTCACAAGGGACAGGGGGAAACACCATATATTTT. Translation: CASSQGTGGNTIYF. The full variable domain, in which reference TRBV18 and TRBJ1-3 provide the parts outside the CDR3, is NAGVMQNPRHLVRRRGQEARLRCSPMKGHSHVYWYRQLPEEGLKFMVYLQKENIIDESGMPKERFSAEFPKEGPSILRIQQVVRGDSAAYFCASSQGTGGNTIYFGEGSWLTVV.

The V and J genes are TRBV18 and TRBJ1-1; 7 bases are a match to TRBD1. CDR1 and CDR2 from the germline V gene are KGHSH and LQKENI. The CDR3 extends over 17 amino acids. The ends lost 3 bases at V and 1 base at J; junction bases unmatched: 11. The CDR3 sequence is CASSPLVQGSPNTEAFF. CDR3 DNA: TGTGCCAGCTCACCCCTTGTACAGGGGAGTCCGAACACTGAAGCTTTCTTT.

This sequence joins TRBV5-1 and TRBJ2-3; D unresolved. V was shortened by 1 base and J by 6 bases, with 6 bases between the two germline ends. This CDR3 is 12 amino acids long. Germline V gene lookup returns CDR1 SGHRS and CDR2 YFSETQ. DNA of the CDR3: TGCGCCAGCAGCTTGAATCCGGATACGCAGTATTTT. It is translated as CASSLNPDTQYF.

This sequence joins TRBV7-9 and TRBJ2-7, with TRBD1 matching 10 bases. This CDR3 comprises 16 residues. Looked up from germline, CDR1 is SEHNR and CDR2 is FQNEAQ (reference sequence). Germline trimming cut 0 bases from V and 1 base from J; bases unmatched to any gene: 3. CDR3 nucleotides: TGTGCCAGCAGCTTAGCACGGACAGGGGGTTCCTACGAGCAGTACTTC. This encodes CASSLARTGGSYEQYF.

The chain employs TRBV10-3 and TRBJ1-1; D is perhaps TRBD1 (5 bases). CDR3 length: 13 amino acids. V dropped 7 bases and J dropped 0 bases, with 9 bases sitting between them. Germline V gene lookup returns CDR1 ENHRY and CDR2 SYGVKD. The CDR3 DNA reads TGTGCCATCAATCGGGACTTGAACACTGAAGCTTTCTTT. Amino acid sequence: CAINRDLNTEAFF.

This clone is a singleton in its sample. This chain links TRBV6-5 with TRBJ1-6; tentative D call: TRBD1 (5 bases). V gave up 0 bases and J gave up 7 bases, with 10 bases separating them. CDR1 is MNHEY, CDR2 SVGAGI, per germline. This CDR3 has 15 amino acids. The CDR3 bases are TGTGCCAGCAGTTACTCTCGGGGGTGGAATTCACCCCTCCACTTT. It specifies CASSYSRGWNSPLHF.

A single count supports this clone. J is TRBJ1-3 and V is TRBV20-1, with 8 bases that match TRBD1. The V gene's germline CDR1 is DFQATT and CDR2 SNEGSKA (reference sequence). The length of the CDR3 is 14 residues. Germline trimming cut 3 bases from V and 2 bases from J; bases unmatched to any gene: 3. CDR3 protein: CSASNRGAGNTIYF. Written as DNA, the CDR3 is TGCAGTGCTAGTAACAGGGGGGCTGGAAACACCATATATTTT.

The V and J genes are TRBV3-1 (or the pseudogene TRBV3-2) and TRBJ1-5; D uncertain. V lost 4 bases and J 5 bases, leaving 12 bases between the germline ends. This CDR3 has 14 residues. CDR1 and CDR2 (germline): LGHDT, YNNKEL (reference sequence). The CDR3 nucleotides are TGTGCCAGCAGCCCCCGTGGGGAGTATCAGCCCCAGCATTTT. This codes for CASSPRGEYQPQHF.